This passage covers 2 T cell receptor beta chains from one sample sequenced in a study of T-cell memory formation after mild COVID-19. Using its own MiXCR run on the 5' RACE reads, TCRdb lists one record per CDR3 protein. The sample contains 200,000 to 300,000 distinct CDR3 sequences, roughly 14% of which appear only once. Specimen: PBMCs or a T cell subset sorted from them (not recorded which). The receptors were gathered from an adult woman who had mild COVID-19 (a few samples of this study predate the infection). Cell type and time point are not known.

The CDR3, as DNA: TGTGCCACCAGTGATTCAGACAGAAACTATGGCTACACCTTC. This translates into CATSDSDRNYGYTF. The chain joins TRBV24-1 to TRBJ1-2; D is possibly TRBD1 (5 bases). The germline CDR1 and CDR2 sequences are KGHDR and SFDVKD. CDR3 length equals 14 residues. V was shortened by 2 bases and J by 2 bases, with 8 bases between the two germline ends.

J is TRBJ1-6 and V is TRBV9; D not certain. The CDR3 has 14 residues. Trimming left V 6 bases short and J 10 bases short, with 17 bases between. Germline CDR1 reads SGDLS; CDR2 reads YYNGEE. The CDR3 region is CASNRLDDNSPLHF. CDR3 coding DNA: TGTGCCAGCAACCGCCTTGACGACAACTCACCCCTCCACTTT.